The sequence of this TCR beta chain was determined in a study of blood T cells in healthy people across ages. Whole-study findings and limits: Strong correlation linked observed beta diversity and percent naive T cells.

With V trimmed by 5 bases and J by 11 bases, 15 bases remained unmatched. CDR1 is SGHTA, CDR2 FQGNSA, per germline. The CDR3 length is 16 residues. This clonotype was counted between two and nine times. What it recognizes is unknown. Together with a sample-barcoded 5' primer, a J-beta primer mix was included in a second PCR lasting about 6 to 11 cycles. TCRdb independently ran MiXCR on the 5' RACE reads; one entry per CDR3 protein. This table holds about 590,000 distinct CDR3 sequences, about 30% found once. The sample consisted of blood. This chain connects TRBV7-2 to TRBJ2-5; 12 positions agree with TRBD2. This TCR derives from an elderly woman in good health. CDR3 nucleotide sequence: TGTGCCAGCAGCCTACTAGCGGGGGGCTATAGGAATGAGCAGTACTTC. Translated: CASSLLAGGYRNEQYF.